Presented here are 32 T cell receptor beta chains from one specimen sequenced in a study of blood T cell repertoires in COVID-19. The assay was immunoSEQ multiplex PCR, and TCRdb's table has in-frame clones only and misses some. The table shows around 250,000 clones, with approximately 89% occurring only once. Sequencing input: PBMCs or T cells enriched from blood (not recorded which). The receptors derive from a woman aged 40-49 years with acute COVID-19.

V gene TRBV28 combines with J gene TRBJ1-2, with D perhaps matching TRBD1 (5 bases). This CDR3 comprises 15 residues. V shed 2 bases and J shed 4 bases, with 14 bases lying between them. Per germline, CDR1 MDHEN and CDR2 SYDVKM. The CDR3 loop is CASSLGARGGYGYTF. As DNA, the CDR3 is TGTGCCAGCAGTTTAGGGGCGCGGGGGGGCTATGGCTACACCTTC.

V is TRBV19 and J is TRBJ1-4, with D hard to call. CDR1 LNHDA and CDR2 SQIVND come from the germline V gene (reference sequence). The germline V and J ends were trimmed by 0 bases and 12 bases, with 11 bases remaining between them. CDR3 size: 13 residues. Written as DNA, the CDR3 is TGTGCCAGTAGTATAGAGCGCAATGAGGAACTGTTTTTT. It specifies CASSIERNEELFF.

V and J are TRBV19 and TRBJ2-7, with TRBD1 identical over 7 bases. This CDR3 has 20 residues. Germline V gives CDR1 LNHDA, CDR2 SQIVND (reference sequence). Trimming took 2 bases from V and 2 from J; bases not matched to a gene: 21. As DNA, the CDR3 is TGTGCCAGTAGTATAAGTAGTCCACACTCCACCCGGGACAGAGCCTACGAGCAGTACTTC. This gives the protein CASSISSPHSTRDRAYEQYF.

The CDR3 DNA is TGTGCCAGCAGTAAAAGACTACAAGAGACCCAGTACTTC. Amino acid sequence: CASSKRLQETQYF. This chain uses TRBV6-5 with TRBJ2-5; D may be TRBD2 (5 bases). The CDR3 extends over 13 amino acids. V lost 5 bases and J lost 2, with 9 bases in between. From germline, CDR1 is MNHEY and CDR2 SVGAGI.

This rearrangement joins TRBV10-3 to TRBJ1-2; D might be TRBD1 (5 bases). The ends were cut back, 7 bases at V and 4 bases at J, with 16 bases in the middle. The CDR3 covers 14 residues. Looked up from germline, CDR1 is ENHRY and CDR2 is SYGVKD. The CDR3 loop reads CAIKRGEGLYGYTF. The CDR3, as DNA: TGTGCCATCAAGAGGGGAGAGGGACTCTATGGCTACACCTTC.

The J gene is TRBJ1-5, the V gene TRBV28, with D maybe TRBD1 (5 bases). Germline V gives CDR1 MDHEN, CDR2 SYDVKM. V lost 7 bases and J lost 0, with 10 bases in between. This CDR3 is 14 amino acids long. The CDR3 spells CASNIDSSNQPQHF. The CDR3 DNA sequence: TGTGCCAGCAATATCGACAGTAGCAATCAGCCCCAGCATTTT.

V and J are TRBV7-8 and TRBJ1-2; D not certain. V lost 3 bases to trimming and J lost 8 bases, with 10 bases between them. The CDR3 runs to 12 residues. Germline CDR1 is SGHVS and CDR2 is FQNEAQ. The CDR3 loop is CASSFSHSGYTF. The DNA for the CDR3 is TGTGCCAGCAGCTTTTCTCACTCAGGCTACACCTTC.

The chain employs TRBV6-2 or TRBV6-3 and TRBJ1-2; D gene uncertain. Germline V gene lookup returns CDR1 MNHEY and CDR2 SVGEGT. Trimming took 5 bases from V and 2 from J, leaving 6 bases between them. CDR3 length: 12 residues. CDR3 in amino acids: CASSAANYGYTF. Written as DNA, the CDR3 is TGTGCCAGCAGTGCGGCGAACTATGGCTACACCTTC.

The genes are TRBV6-2 or TRBV6-3 and TRBJ2-7, with 10 nucleotides matching TRBD2. Unmatched junction bases numbered 8, after V lost 4 bases and J lost 5 bases. Germline values: CDR1 MNHEY, CDR2 SVGEGT. The CDR3 is 15 residues long. The chain's CDR3 is CASSSRSAGGNEQYF. The CDR3 nucleotides read TGTGCCAGCAGTTCCCGCTCAGCGGGAGGGAACGAGCAGTACTTC.

The V and J genes are TRBV2 and TRBJ2-5, with 8 positions matching TRBD2. CDR3 length: 14 amino acids. The V gene end was trimmed by 7 bases and the J gene end by 5 bases; junction bases not matched to a gene: 9. The V gene's germline CDR1 is SNHLY and CDR2 FYNNEI. Here the CDR3 DNA reads TGTGCCAGCACTCGGACTAGCAGTCCGGAGACCCAGTACTTC. This sequence encodes CASTRTSSPETQYF.

In its sample, this clone was seen once. The chain joins TRBV2 to TRBJ1-2, with TRBD1 matching 7 bases. Germline CDR1 is SNHLY and CDR2 is FYNNEI. The V and J ends lost 4 bases and 6 bases, in that order; junction bases with no gene match: 5. This CDR3 has 13 amino acids. The DNA for the CDR3 is TGTGCCAGCAGTGGGGACAGCCTCGATGGCTACACCTTC. Translating it yields CASSGDSLDGYTF.

This rearrangement joins TRBV6-5 to TRBJ2-3; no clear D gene. The CDR3 is 14 residues long. Germline V gene data show CDR1 as MNHEY and CDR2 as SVGAGI. V gave up 4 bases and J gave up 2 bases, with 10 bases separating them. CDR3 loop: CASSWARITDTQYF. In nucleotides, the CDR3 is TGTGCCAGCAGTTGGGCCAGAATCACAGATACGCAGTATTTT.

In DNA form, the CDR3 reads TGTGCCAGCAGCCTAGGGGAATCACCCCTCCACTTT. Encoded protein: CASSLGESPLHF. V usage is TRBV5-4 and J usage is TRBJ1-6; D might be TRBD1 (5 bases). The V end lost 4 bases, the J end lost 10 bases, and 9 bases lay between the germline ends. Germline CDR1 reads SGHNT; CDR2 reads YYREEE (reference sequence). This CDR3 spans 12 amino acids.

V is TRBV2 and J is TRBJ1-1, with 8 bases identical to TRBD1. The length of the CDR3 is 14 residues. The ends lost 8 bases at V and 5 bases at J; junction bases unmatched: 10. Germline V gives CDR1 SNHLY, CDR2 FYNNEI. In DNA, the CDR3 is TGTGCCAGCGCCGGACAGGGTGGATGGACTGAAGCTTTCTTT. It yields the protein CASAGQGGWTEAFF.

The genes are TRBV2 and TRBJ1-5; 7 bases are a match to TRBD1. Germline values: CDR1 SNHLY, CDR2 FYNNEI. The J segment lost 4 bases and the V segment lost 6 bases, leaving 3 bases of the junction unmatched. The length of the CDR3 is 13 residues. The CDR3: CASSVDRNQPQHF. The CDR3, as DNA: TGTGCCAGCAGCGTGGACAGGAATCAGCCCCAGCATTTT.

The gene calls are TRBV6-5 and TRBJ1-5, with D possibly TRBD1 on 5 matching bases. V was trimmed by 7 bases and J by 5 bases, leaving 15 bases between them. Germline CDR1 is MNHEY and CDR2 is SVGAGI. There are 14 residues in the CDR3. The CDR3 sequence is CASTPGGRDQPQHF. The CDR3 nucleotides read TGTGCCAGCACCCCGGGGGGACGGGATCAGCCCCAGCATTTT.

The chain couples TRBV2 to TRBJ2-1; the match to TRBD2 covers 10 bases. The CDR3 length is 16 residues. Looked up from germline, CDR1 is SNHLY and CDR2 is FYNNEI. With V trimmed by 3 bases and J by 8 bases, 10 bases remained unmatched. The CDR3 DNA is TGTGCCAGCAGTGATGCCCTACTAGCGGGGTCCGATGAGCAGTTCTTC. It codes for CASSDALLAGSDEQFF.

The rearrangement joins TRBV10-2 to TRBJ1-1, with 8 bases matching TRBD1. Trimming took 5 bases from V and 6 from J; bases not matched to a gene: 14. The germline CDR1 and CDR2 sequences are WSHSY and SAAADI. CDR3 size: 16 residues. CDR3 protein: CASSYGQGGRNSEAFF. CDR3 nucleotides: TGCGCCAGCAGTTATGGACAGGGAGGACGAAATTCTGAAGCTTTCTTT.

This chain connects TRBV25-1 to TRBJ2-1; D is possibly TRBD2 (6 bases). The CDR3 is made up of 14 amino acids. CDR1 is MGHDK and CDR2 is SYGVNS in the germline V gene. The germline V and J ends were trimmed by 6 bases and 11 bases, with 20 bases remaining between them. CDR3 region: CASRAGTSAMKQFF. The CDR3 DNA sequence: TGTGCCAGCAGAGCCGGGACTTCCGCAATGAAGCAGTTCTTC.

The gene calls are TRBV10-3 and TRBJ1-1; 9 bases map to TRBD1. Germline-derived CDR1 and CDR2 are ENHRY and SYGVKD. The CDR3 sequence is 13 residues long. J gave up 5 bases and V 6 bases, and 4 bases lay outside the gene matches. The CDR3 loop is CAIRRQGGTEAFF. The CDR3 DNA sequence: TGTGCCATCAGAAGACAGGGGGGAACTGAAGCTTTCTTT.

The rearrangement uses TRBV11-3 and TRBJ1-4; 9 nucleotides align to TRBD1. The germline V gene has CDR1 SGHNT and CDR2 YENEEA. The V gene end was trimmed by 5 bases and the J gene end by 2 bases; junction bases not matched to a gene: 12. The CDR3 totals 18 residues. In nucleotides, the CDR3 is TGTGCCAGCAGCCGCCGACAGGGGGTGGATAGGACTAATGAAAAACTGTTTTTT. Translating it yields CASSRRQGVDRTNEKLFF. Filled out from reference TRBV11-3 and TRBJ1-4, the complete variable domain reads EAGVVQSPRYKIIEKKQPVAFWCNPISGHNTLYWYLQNLGQGPELLIRYENEEAVDDSQLPKDRFSAERLKGVDSTLKIQPAELGDSAVYLCASSRRQGVDRTNEKLFFGSGTQLSVL.

The J gene is TRBJ1-1, the V gene TRBV10-3; D is unresolved. The length of the CDR3 is 14 residues. Per the germline V gene, CDR1 is ENHRY and CDR2 is SYGVKD. Trimming removed 0 bases at V and 5 bases at J, with 10 bases between. CDR3 region: CAISESTGKTEAFF. CDR3 coding DNA: TGTGCCATCAGTGAGTCTACGGGGAAAACTGAAGCTTTCTTT.

This chain connects TRBV30 to TRBJ2-3; 15 bases are shared with TRBD2. The V segment lost 5 bases and the J segment 0 bases; nucleotides outside the gene matches: 9. The CDR3 consists of 18 residues. CDR1 is GTSNPN and CDR2 is SVGIG in the germline V gene (reference sequence). The DNA of the CDR3 is TGTGCCTGGTCAACTGGACTAGCGGGAGGGACTAGCACAGATACGCAGTATTTT. Protein product: CAWSTGLAGGTSTDTQYF.

This clone came up many times. This chain joins TRBV24-1 and TRBJ2-1; the D gene is possibly TRBD1 (6 bases). CDR3 length: 16 amino acids. CDR1 is KGHDR, CDR2 SFDVKD, per germline. V gave up 2 bases and J gave up 4 bases, with 14 bases separating them. The CDR3, as DNA: TGTGCCACCAGTGATTCCTTCCCGAGGGGGTACAATGAGCAGTTCTTC. It yields the protein CATSDSFPRGYNEQFF.

The chain is built from TRBV7-8 and TRBJ2-1; 13 bases are a match to TRBD2. The CDR3 is 16 amino acids. Germline lookup yields CDR1 SGHVS and CDR2 FQNEAQ. After removal of 5 bases from V and 7 bases from J, the junction contained 8 bases not matched to a gene. CDR3 residues: CASSTAGLAGLNEQFF. The CDR3 DNA sequence: TGTGCCAGCAGCACGGCGGGACTAGCGGGATTGAATGAGCAGTTCTTC.

The chain joins TRBV7-6 to TRBJ1-1, with D unclear. Germline-derived CDR1 and CDR2 are SGHVS and FNYEAQ. With 0 bases removed from V and 3 bases from J, the gap between germline ends came to 5 bases. The CDR3 consists of 13 residues. CDR3 residues: CASSLAQDTEAFF. The CDR3 DNA sequence: TGTGCCAGCAGCTTAGCCCAGGACACTGAAGCTTTCTTT.

This chain connects TRBV2 to TRBJ1-5; no reliable D call. The CDR3 is 13 residues long. CDR1 is SNHLY, CDR2 FYNNEI, per germline. V dropped 4 bases and J dropped 4 bases, with 8 bases sitting between them. The CDR3 coding sequence is TGTGCCAGCAGTGCCCGAGGGAATCAGCCCCAGCATTTT. Amino acid sequence: CASSARGNQPQHF. The full variable domain, with the rest looked up from reference TRBV2 and TRBJ1-5, is EPEVTQTPSHQVTQMGQEVILRCVPISNHLYFYWYRQILGQKVEFLVSFYNNEISEKSEIFDDQFSVERPDGSNFTLKIRSTKLEDSAMYFCASSARGNQPQHFGDGTRLSIL.

In this sample, this clone turned up a few times. Its ends do not fully match the called genes, so a read error is possible. The CDR3 sequence is CASRLGQGADTQYF. The CDR3 nucleotides read TGCGCCAGCAGATTGGGGCAGGGTGCAGATACGCAGTATTTT. The rearrangement links TRBV5-1 to TRBJ2-3; possible D gene TRBD1, 5 bases. CDR3 length: 14 amino acids. The V gene's germline CDR1 is SGHRS and CDR2 YFSETQ.

The CDR3, as DNA: TGTGCCTGGAGTCTGGCTAGCGGGAGGGGGGGCTCCTACAATGAGCAGTTCTTC. Its translation is CAWSLASGRGGSYNEQFF. The gene calls are TRBV30 and TRBJ2-1, with TRBD2 identical over 12 bases. Trimming took 2 bases from V and 0 from J; bases not matched to a gene: 8. The CDR3 totals 18 residues. The V gene's germline CDR1 is GTSNPN and CDR2 SVGIG (reference sequence).

V usage is TRBV6-2 or TRBV6-3 and J usage is TRBJ2-7; a weak D match, TRBD2 (6 bases). This CDR3 spans 16 amino acids. In germline, CDR1 is MNHEY, CDR2 SVGEGT. Deletions cut 2 bases from V and 4 bases from J, with 18 bases between. The CDR3 region has the DNA TGTGCCAGCAGTTACGGGATCCGGAGGGAAAATTACGAGCAGTACGTC. Protein sequence: CASSYGIRRENYEQYV.

This chain connects TRBV9 to TRBJ1-1, with a tentative D call TRBD1 (5 bases). The V and J ends lost 0 bases and 1 base respectively, with 10 bases between them. Germline V gene data show CDR1 as SGDLS and CDR2 as YYNGEE. There are 15 residues in the CDR3. The CDR3 is CASSVAPGQNTEAFF. The CDR3 DNA sequence: TGTGCCAGCAGCGTAGCGCCAGGGCAGAACACTGAAGCTTTCTTT.

The chain is built from TRBV29-1 and TRBJ1-5; no reliable D call. This CDR3 has 13 amino acids. Germline V lookup: CDR1 SQVTM, CDR2 ANQGSEA. The V end lost 2 bases, the J end lost 0 bases, and 5 bases lay between the germline ends. DNA of the CDR3: TGCAGCGTTGAAACAAGTAGCAATCAGCCCCAGCATTTT. This codes for CSVETSSNQPQHF.